Below are 31 T cell receptor beta chains sequenced from a single sample in a study of cytomegalovirus exposure and HLA in healthy donors. PCR was performed using 60 Vbeta and 13 Jbeta primers. Sequencing was performed with immunoSEQ multiplex PCR; in TCRdb, only in-frame clones are kept and a portion is missing. The sample contains approximately 170,000 clones, about 82% of which appear only once. The sequencing sample was made of PBMCs. Receptors originate from a woman younger than 30 in good health and CMV-seronegative.

The V and J genes are TRBV27 and TRBJ2-3; 7 nucleotides line up with TRBD1. With 7 bases clipped from V and 2 bases from J, the junction kept 6 bases outside the gene matches. Germline-derived CDR1 and CDR2 are MNHEY and SMNVEV (reference sequence). CDR3 size: 14 residues. The CDR3 region is CASTPGQSTDTQYF. The CDR3 DNA sequence: TGTGCCAGCACCCCGGGACAGTCCACAGATACGCAGTATTTT.

V usage is TRBV4-3 and J usage is TRBJ2-1, with D hard to call. In germline, CDR1 is LGHNA, CDR2 YSLEER. The CDR3 spans 18 residues. Between the trimmed V and J ends, which lost 1 base and 6 bases, there was a span of 22 bases. The CDR3 is CASSQARRRLVDINEQFF. The CDR3 coding sequence is TGCGCCAGCAGCCAAGCTAGAAGAAGGCTAGTAGATATCAATGAGCAGTTCTTC.

The V gene is TRBV7-9, the J gene TRBJ2-3, with TRBD2 matching 11 bases. CDR1 and CDR2 (germline): SEHNR, FQNEAQ (reference sequence). This CDR3 has 16 amino acids. V lost 5 bases and J lost 2; bases outside the gene matches: 6. The DNA for the CDR3 is TGTGCCAGCAGCGGAGGGACTAGCGGACTCACAGATACGCAGTATTTT. This encodes CASSGGTSGLTDTQYF.

The V gene is TRBV18, the J gene TRBJ1-1; weak D call: TRBD1 (5 bases). CDR1 and CDR2 (germline): KGHSH, LQKENI. V was pared by 3 bases and J by 2 bases, with 10 bases between. The CDR3 totals 14 residues. The CDR3 DNA sequence: TGTGCCAGCTCACCTACGACAGAAAACACTGAAGCTTTCTTT. As protein: CASSPTTENTEAFF. The full variable domain, its missing parts supplied by reference TRBV18 and TRBJ1-1, is NAGVMQNPRHLVRRRGQEARLRCSPMKGHSHVYWYRQLPEEGLKFMVYLQKENIIDESGMPKERFSAEFPKEGPSILRIQQVVRGDSAAYFCASSPTTENTEAFFGQGTRLTVV.

The rearrangement uses TRBV5-1 and TRBJ1-2, with 10 bases lining up with TRBD1. CDR3 size: 15 residues. CDR1 and CDR2 (germline): SGHRS, YFSETQ. With 4 bases clipped from V and 5 bases from J, the junction kept 8 bases outside the gene matches. In DNA form, the CDR3 reads TGCGCCAGCAGCACGACGACGGACAGGGGGTATGGCTACACCTTC. Translation gives CASSTTTDRGYGYTF.

This chain uses TRBV6-5 with TRBJ2-5; D is undetermined. Germline-derived CDR1 and CDR2 are MNHEY and SVGAGI. The V end was cut by 2 bases, the J end by 4 bases, with 11 bases between. The CDR3 runs 14 residues. The CDR3 is CASSYLSPGETQYF. CDR3 DNA sequence: TGTGCCAGCAGTTACCTTTCCCCGGGAGAGACCCAGTACTTC.

The chain employs TRBV7-2 and TRBJ2-3, with TRBD2 as a possible D gene (6 bases). The CDR3 has 19 amino acids. In germline, CDR1 is SGHTA, CDR2 FQGNSA. Trimming left V 2 bases short and J 0 bases short, with 21 bases between. The CDR3 nucleotides are TGTGCCAGCAGCTTATCCGGCTTCTTAGCGGAGGCCAGCACAGATACGCAGTATTTT. As protein: CASSLSGFLAEASTDTQYF.

The genes are TRBV5-4 and TRBJ2-6; a weak D match, TRBD1 (6 bases). The CDR3 is made up of 14 amino acids. CDR1 SGHNT and CDR2 YYREEE come from the germline V gene (reference sequence). Trimming cost V 7 bases and J 2 bases, with 10 bases left between them. In DNA form, the CDR3 reads TGTGCCAGCCGTTACAGGGCTGGGGCCAACGTCCTGACTTTC. Encoded protein: CASRYRAGANVLTF.

This chain links TRBV18 with TRBJ1-1; the match to TRBD1 covers 7 bases. From germline, CDR1 is KGHSH and CDR2 LQKENI. Unmatched junction bases numbered 5, after V lost 3 bases and J lost 4 bases. CDR3 length equals 14 residues. CDR3 sequence (DNA): TGTGCCAGCTCACCGAGGGGGCTGGTCACTGAAGCTTTCTTT. Its translation: CASSPRGLVTEAFF.

This sequence joins TRBV5-4 and TRBJ2-3; 7 nucleotides match TRBD1. Germline CDR1 is SGHNT and CDR2 is YYREEE (reference sequence). V trimming: 4 bases; J trimming: 1 base; junction bases outside the gene matches: 9. The CDR3 totals 16 residues. The CDR3 region is CASSPRQGRGTDTQYF. In nucleotides, the CDR3 is TGTGCCAGCAGCCCCCGACAGGGAAGGGGCACAGATACGCAGTATTTT. Full variable domain (outside the CDR3, taken from reference TRBV5-4 and TRBJ2-3): ETGVTQSPTHLIKTRGQQVTLRCSSQSGHNTVSWYQQALGQGPQFIFQYYREEENGRGNFPPRFSGLQFPNYSSELNVNALELDDSALYLCASSPRQGRGTDTQYFGPGTRLTVL.

The chain is built from TRBV21-1 and TRBJ2-7; the DNA was not used to check the table's D call, TRBD1. TRBV21-1 is a known pseudogene. The CDR3 is 17 residues long. The CDR3 spells CASSKGEGDRGICEQYF. As DNA, the CDR3 is TGTGCCAGCAGCAAAGGGGAAGGGGACAGGGGGATTTGCGAGCAGTACTTC.

The V call is TRBV29-1, the J call TRBJ1-2; perhaps TRBD1 as D (5 bases). CDR1 SQVTM and CDR2 ANQGSEA come from the germline V gene. This CDR3 spans 11 amino acids. The V end lost 1 base, the J end lost 7 bases, and 7 bases lay between the germline ends. This chain's CDR3 is CSVEAGGGYTF. CDR3 sequence (DNA): TGCAGCGTTGAAGCGGGGGGTGGCTACACCTTC.

This sequence joins TRBV7-2 and TRBJ1-3; the D is unclear. From germline, CDR1 is SGHTA and CDR2 FQGNSA. The CDR3 extends over 15 amino acids. V lost 1 base, J lost 1 base, and 8 bases lay in between. The CDR3 reads CASSLGPFSGNTIYF. DNA for the CDR3: TGTGCCAGCAGCTTAGGGCCATTTTCTGGAAACACCATATATTTT.

V and J are TRBV14 and TRBJ1-3; D is uncertain. CDR1 and CDR2 (germline): SGHDN, FVKESK. With 3 bases removed from V and 8 bases from J, the gap between germline ends came to 5 bases. The CDR3 contains 11 residues. The CDR3 is CASSHSDTIYF. In nucleotides, the CDR3 is TGTGCCAGCAGCCACTCGGACACCATATATTTT.

This clone appeared a few times. The chain employs TRBV6-1 and TRBJ1-1, with a tentative D call TRBD1 (6 bases). Germline values: CDR1 MNHNS, CDR2 SASEGT. The V end was cut by 8 bases, the J end by 10 bases, with 20 bases between. CDR3 length: 13 residues. CDR3 residues: CASCPARGGRAFF. The CDR3 bases are TGTGCCAGCTGTCCCGCGAGGGGGGGGAGAGCTTTCTTT.

This chain uses TRBV15 with TRBJ1-2; 8 bases agree with TRBD1. From germline, CDR1 is LNHNV and CDR2 YYDKDF (reference sequence). The trim removed 8 bases at V and 8 bases at J, leaving 7 bases unmatched. The CDR3 runs to 12 residues. The CDR3 coding sequence is TGTGCCACCGGACAGGGCTATAAGGGCTACACCTTC. Translating gives CATGQGYKGYTF.

The rearrangement uses TRBV6-5 and TRBJ1-2; 9 positions agree with TRBD1. The CDR3 spans 16 residues. Germline CDR1 and CDR2: MNHEY and SVGAGI. V lost 0 bases to trimming and J lost 1 base; unmatched junction nucleotides: 3. The CDR3 bases are TGTGCCAGCAGTTACTCGAAGACAGGGGGTAACTATGGCTACACCTTC. Translation gives CASSYSKTGGNYGYTF.

The rearrangement uses TRBV6-1 and TRBJ2-3; no firm D call. The CDR3 is 13 residues long. Deletions cut 7 bases from V and 6 bases from J, with 14 bases between. Germline V lookup: CDR1 MNHNS, CDR2 SASEGT. The CDR3 DNA sequence: TGTGCCAGCACCGCTAGGATCGCGGATACGCAGTATTTT. Its translation: CASTARIADTQYF.

The rearrangement links TRBV11-2 to TRBJ1-2; D is possibly TRBD1 (5 bases). From germline, CDR1 is SGHAT and CDR2 FQNNGV. The CDR3 sequence is 15 residues long. V shed 2 bases and J shed 0 bases, with 10 bases lying between them. CDR3 bases: TGTGCCAGCAGCTTATTGCAGGGTCCTAACTATGGCTACACCTTC. It encodes CASSLLQGPNYGYTF.

The V call is TRBV6-6, the J call TRBJ2-7; D perhaps matches TRBD1 (6 bases). The V and J ends lost 9 bases and 6 bases respectively, with 12 bases between them. Germline values: CDR1 MNHNY, CDR2 SVGAGI (reference sequence). The CDR3 is made up of 11 amino acids. Here the CDR3 DNA reads TGTGCCAGTCAGGGGCCCGGCGAGCAGTACTTC. Encoded protein: CASQGPGEQYF.

Only a few counts were recorded for this clone. V and J are TRBV18 and TRBJ2-7, with 7 nucleotides matching TRBD2. This CDR3 region has 14 residues. The germline gives CDR1 KGHSH, CDR2 LQKENI. V lost 6 bases and J lost 2; bases outside the gene matches: 7. The CDR3 loop reads CASSPGGRAYEQYF. DNA for the CDR3: TGTGCCAGCTCCCCCGGGGGGAGAGCCTACGAGCAGTACTTC.

The genes are TRBV12-5 and TRBJ2-5; perhaps TRBD2 as D (6 bases). The J call is in doubt because the DNA end fits TRBJ2-7 better. The CDR3 length is 15 residues. The germline gives CDR1 LGHNT, CDR2 FRNRAP. The CDR3 DNA sequence: TGTGCTAGTGGTTTGAATCGGGAGACGAGGGGCGAGCAGTACTTC. Protein: CASGLNRETRGEQYF.

In its sample, this clone was seen once. V usage is TRBV7-8 and J usage is TRBJ2-2, with D tentatively TRBD1 (5 bases). Germline CDR1 reads SGHVS; CDR2 reads FQNEAQ. Deletions cut 5 bases from V and 2 bases from J, with 6 bases between. The CDR3 is 13 amino acids. CDR3 sequence (DNA): TGTGCCAGCAGCGGACATAACACCGGGGAGCTGTTTTTT. It yields the protein CASSGHNTGELFF.

The chain uses TRBV5-4 and TRBJ1-1, with TRBD1 identical over 7 bases. The CDR3 spans 16 residues. Germline loops: CDR1 SGHNT, CDR2 YYREEE (reference sequence). Germline trimming cut 3 bases from V and 6 bases from J; bases unmatched to any gene: 14. The CDR3 bases are TGTGCCAGCAGCTCCCCCAGGGGACAGTCTTTCGCTGAAGCTTTCTTT. It encodes CASSSPRGQSFAEAFF.

The chain is built from TRBV10-2 and TRBJ2-7; 8 positions agree with TRBD1. Germline V gives CDR1 WSHSY, CDR2 SAAADI. J gave up 1 base and V 6 bases, and 5 bases lay outside the gene matches. The CDR3 has 14 amino acids. The CDR3 sequence is CASRDRAASYEQYF. CDR3 nucleotide sequence: TGCGCCAGCAGGGACAGGGCGGCTTCCTACGAGCAGTACTTC.

This chain connects TRBV19 to TRBJ2-1, with 10 bases fitting TRBD2. The CDR3 has 16 residues. Trimming cost V 3 bases and J 2 bases; bases outside gene matches: 4. The germline CDR1 and CDR2 sequences are LNHDA and SQIVND (reference sequence). Here the CDR3 reads CASSISAGGPYNEQFF. The CDR3 bases are TGTGCCAGTAGTATCTCAGCGGGAGGGCCCTACAATGAGCAGTTCTTC.

The rearrangement uses TRBV11-1 and TRBJ1-1, with D possibly being TRBD1 (5 bases). This CDR3 has 16 residues. Germline lookup yields CDR1 SGHAT and CDR2 FQDESV (reference sequence). Trimming shortened V by 5 bases and J by 8 bases, and 24 bases separated the two germline ends. CDR3 DNA: TGTGCCAGCAGCCTTGACGGTTGGGGGGAAAGGATGGAAGCTTTCTTT. Its protein is CASSLDGWGERMEAFF. Supplemented by reference TRBV11-1 and TRBJ1-1, the full variable domain reads EAEVAQSPRYKITEKSQAVAFWCDPISGHATLYWYRQILGQGPELLVQFQDESVVDDSQLPKDRFSAERLKGVDSTLKIQPAELGDSAMYLCASSLDGWGERMEAFFGQGTRLTVV.

V and J are TRBV19 and TRBJ2-1, with 8 bases identical to TRBD2. CDR1 and CDR2 from the germline V gene are LNHDA and SQIVND (reference sequence). The CDR3 runs 13 residues. V lost 5 bases and J lost 11; bases outside the gene matches: 8. The CDR3 nucleotides read TGTGCCAGTAGTTCGGCCCCGGGGGGGCAGCAGTTCTTC. Translated, it gives CASSSAPGGQQFF. Filled out from reference TRBV19 and TRBJ2-1, the complete variable domain reads DGGITQSPKYLFRKEGQNVTLSCEQNLNHDAMYWYRQDPGQGLRLIYYSQIVNDFQKGDIAEGYSVSREKKESFPLTVTSAQKNPTAFYLCASSSAPGGQQFFGPGTRLTVL.

This sequence joins TRBV18 and TRBJ1-2; the D gene is possibly TRBD1 (6 bases). In germline, CDR1 is KGHSH, CDR2 LQKENI. This CDR3 has 14 amino acids. Trimming removed 4 bases from V and 2 bases from J, with 11 bases in between. The CDR3 coding sequence is TGTGCCAGCTCACAAGGGGGATCCAACTATGGCTACACCTTC. Its protein is CASSQGGSNYGYTF.

In this sample, this clone turned up once. The chain recombines TRBV28 with TRBJ1-1, with D tentatively TRBD1 (5 bases). Germline V gene data show CDR1 as MDHEN and CDR2 as SYDVKM. This CDR3 region has 15 residues. Trimming shortened V by 5 bases and J by 3 bases, and 16 bases separated the two germline ends. CDR3 protein: CASSARGLGDTEAFF. The CDR3 DNA reads as TGTGCCAGCAGTGCCCGGGGGTTGGGGGACACTGAAGCTTTCTTT.

The chain joins TRBV28 to TRBJ2-5; 7 bases agree with TRBD1. After removal of 8 bases from V and 5 bases from J, the junction contained 11 bases not matched to a gene. The CDR3 is 14 amino acids. Germline V lookup: CDR1 MDHEN, CDR2 SYDVKM. In DNA form, the CDR3 reads TGTGCCAGCGCCCGGACAGGCCCTTGGGAGACCCAGTACTTC. This codes for CASARTGPWETQYF. Using reference TRBV28 and TRBJ2-5 for the parts outside the CDR3, the full variable domain is DVKVTQSSRYLVKRTGEKVFLECVQDMDHENMFWYRQDPGLGLRLIYFSYDVKMKEKGDIPEGYSVSREKKERFSLILESASTNQTSMYLCASARTGPWETQYFGPGTRLLVL.